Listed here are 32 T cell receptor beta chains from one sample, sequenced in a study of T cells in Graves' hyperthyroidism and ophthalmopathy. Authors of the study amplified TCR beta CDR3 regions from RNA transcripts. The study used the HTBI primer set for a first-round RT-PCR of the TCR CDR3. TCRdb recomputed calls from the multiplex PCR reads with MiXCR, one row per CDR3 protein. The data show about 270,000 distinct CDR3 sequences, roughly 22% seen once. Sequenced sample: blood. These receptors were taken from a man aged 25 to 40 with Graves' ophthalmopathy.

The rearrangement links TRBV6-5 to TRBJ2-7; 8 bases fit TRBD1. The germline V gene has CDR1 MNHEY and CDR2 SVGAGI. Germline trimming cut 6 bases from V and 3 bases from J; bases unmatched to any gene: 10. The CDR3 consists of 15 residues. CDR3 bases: TGTGCCAGCAGACTTGACAGGGGAGGATACTACGAGCAGTACTTC. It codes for CASRLDRGGYYEQYF.

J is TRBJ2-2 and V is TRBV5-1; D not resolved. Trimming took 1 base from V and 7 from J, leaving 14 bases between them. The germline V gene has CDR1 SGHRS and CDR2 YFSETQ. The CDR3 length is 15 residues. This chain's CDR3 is CASSLNDRSGGELFF. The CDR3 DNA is TGCGCCAGCAGCTTGAATGATCGGTCCGGCGGGGAGCTGTTTTTT.

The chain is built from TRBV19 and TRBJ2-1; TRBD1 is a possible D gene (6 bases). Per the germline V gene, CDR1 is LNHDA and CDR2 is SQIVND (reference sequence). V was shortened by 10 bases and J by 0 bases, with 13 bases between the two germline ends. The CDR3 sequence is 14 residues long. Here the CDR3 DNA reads TGTGCCACCAAGGGGGTGGCCTCCTACAATGAGCAGTTCTTC. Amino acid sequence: CATKGVASYNEQFF.

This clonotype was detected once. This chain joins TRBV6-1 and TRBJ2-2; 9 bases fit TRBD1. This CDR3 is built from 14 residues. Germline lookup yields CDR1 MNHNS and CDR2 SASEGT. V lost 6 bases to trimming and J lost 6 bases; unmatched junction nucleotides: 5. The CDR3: CASSGQGPSGELFF. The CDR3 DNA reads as TGTGCCAGCAGCGGACAGGGGCCCTCCGGGGAGCTGTTTTTT.

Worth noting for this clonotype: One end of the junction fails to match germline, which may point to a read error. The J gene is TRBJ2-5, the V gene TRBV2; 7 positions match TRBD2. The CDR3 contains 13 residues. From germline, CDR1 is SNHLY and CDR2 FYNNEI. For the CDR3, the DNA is TGTGCCAGCGGTGAAGAGGGGAGGGCGACCCAGTACTTC. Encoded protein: CASGEEGRATQYF.

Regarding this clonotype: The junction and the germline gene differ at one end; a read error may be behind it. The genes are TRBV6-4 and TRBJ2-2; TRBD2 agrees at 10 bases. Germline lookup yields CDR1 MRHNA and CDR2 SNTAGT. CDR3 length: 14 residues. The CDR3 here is CASQREGNTGEPFF. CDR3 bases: TGTGCCAGCCAGCGGGAGGGCAACACCGGGGAGCCGTTTTTT.

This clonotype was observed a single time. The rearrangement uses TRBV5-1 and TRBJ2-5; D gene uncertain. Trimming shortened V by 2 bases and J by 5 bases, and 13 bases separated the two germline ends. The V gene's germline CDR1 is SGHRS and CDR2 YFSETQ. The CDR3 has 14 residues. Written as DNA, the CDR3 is TGCGCCAGCAGCTTCTCTAGACGAACGGAGACCCAGTACTTC. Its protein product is CASSFSRRTETQYF.

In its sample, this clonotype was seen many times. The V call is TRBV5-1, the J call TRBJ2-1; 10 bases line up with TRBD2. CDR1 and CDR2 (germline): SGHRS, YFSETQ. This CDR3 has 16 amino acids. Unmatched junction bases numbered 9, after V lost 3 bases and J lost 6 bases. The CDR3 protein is CASSSLAGATPNEQFF. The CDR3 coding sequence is TGCGCCAGCAGCTCCCTAGCGGGAGCGACCCCCAATGAGCAGTTCTTC. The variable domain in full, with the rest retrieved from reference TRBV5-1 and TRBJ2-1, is KAGVTQTPRYLIKTRGQQVTLSCSPISGHRSVSWYQQTPGQGLQFLFEYFSETQRNKGNFPGRFSGRQFSNSRSEMNVSTLELGDSALYLCASSSLAGATPNEQFFGPGTRLTVL.

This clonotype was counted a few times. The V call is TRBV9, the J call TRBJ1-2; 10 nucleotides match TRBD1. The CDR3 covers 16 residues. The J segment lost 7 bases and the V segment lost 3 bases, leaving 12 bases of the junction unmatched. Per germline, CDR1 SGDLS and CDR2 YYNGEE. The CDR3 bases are TGTGCCAGCAGCGGGCTGGACAGGGGGTTCGGAGGTGGCTACACCTTC. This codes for CASSGLDRGFGGGYTF. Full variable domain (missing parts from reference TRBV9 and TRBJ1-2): DSGVTQTPKHLITATGQRVTLRCSPRSGDLSVYWYQQSLDQGLQFLIQYYNGEERAKGNILERFSAQQFPDLHSELNLSSLELGDSALYFCASSGLDRGFGGGYTFGSGTRLTVV.

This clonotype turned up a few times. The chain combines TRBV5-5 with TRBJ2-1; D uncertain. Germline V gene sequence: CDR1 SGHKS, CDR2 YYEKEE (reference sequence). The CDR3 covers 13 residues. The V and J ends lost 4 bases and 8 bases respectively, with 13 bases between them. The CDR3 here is CASSPSIRDEQFF. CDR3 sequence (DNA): TGTGCCAGCAGCCCGTCCATAAGGGATGAGCAGTTCTTC.

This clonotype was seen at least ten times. CDR3 loop: CSAGRTGGANQPQHF. The CDR3 DNA reads as TGCAGTGCTGGCAGGACAGGGGGCGCAAATCAGCCCCAGCATTTT. The chain uses TRBV20-1 and TRBJ1-5; TRBD1 matches at 11 bases. J was trimmed by 4 bases and V by 5 bases; bases with no gene match: 7. In germline, CDR1 is DFQATT, CDR2 SNEGSKA (reference sequence). The CDR3 is 15 residues long.

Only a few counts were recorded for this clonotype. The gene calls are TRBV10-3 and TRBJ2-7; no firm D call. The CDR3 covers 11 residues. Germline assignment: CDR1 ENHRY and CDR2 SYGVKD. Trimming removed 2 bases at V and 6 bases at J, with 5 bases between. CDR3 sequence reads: CAISERSEQYF. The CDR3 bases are TGTGCCATCAGTGAGAGAAGCGAGCAGTACTTC.

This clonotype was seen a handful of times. In DNA, the CDR3 is TGTGCCTGGAGGCGGACGGGGTGGAACACCGGGGAGCTGTTTTTT. Protein sequence: CAWRRTGWNTGELFF. The genes are TRBV30 and TRBJ2-2; tentatively, D is TRBD2 (5 bases). Germline values: CDR1 GTSNPN, CDR2 SVGIG (reference sequence). Trimming removed 3 bases from V and 1 base from J, with 12 bases in between. The CDR3 totals 15 residues. Full variable domain (missing parts from reference TRBV30 and TRBJ2-2): SQTIHQWPATLVQPVGSPLSLECTVEGTSNPNLYWYRQAAGRGLQLLFYSVGIGQISSEVPQNLSASRPQDRQFILSSKKLLLSDSGFYLCAWRRTGWNTGELFFGEGSRLTVL.

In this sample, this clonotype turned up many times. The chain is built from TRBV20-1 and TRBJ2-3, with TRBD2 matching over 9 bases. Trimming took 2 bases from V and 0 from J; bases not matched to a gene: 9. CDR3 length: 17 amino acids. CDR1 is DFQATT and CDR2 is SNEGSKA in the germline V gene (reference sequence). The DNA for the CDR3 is TGCAGTGCTAGAAGGCCTAGCGGGACCACTAGCACAGATACGCAGTATTTT. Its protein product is CSARRPSGTTSTDTQYF.

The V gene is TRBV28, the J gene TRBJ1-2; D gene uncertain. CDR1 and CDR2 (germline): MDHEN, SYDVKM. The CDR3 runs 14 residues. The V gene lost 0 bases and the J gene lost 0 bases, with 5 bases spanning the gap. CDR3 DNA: TGTGCCAGCAGTTTATGGAGGTCTAACTATGGCTACACCTTC. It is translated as CASSLWRSNYGYTF.

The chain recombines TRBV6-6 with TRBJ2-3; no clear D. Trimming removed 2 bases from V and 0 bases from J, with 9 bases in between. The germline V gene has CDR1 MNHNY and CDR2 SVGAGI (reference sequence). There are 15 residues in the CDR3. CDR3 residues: CASSYRRLSTDTQYF. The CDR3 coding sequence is TGTGCCAGCAGTTACAGACGGTTAAGCACAGATACGCAGTATTTT.

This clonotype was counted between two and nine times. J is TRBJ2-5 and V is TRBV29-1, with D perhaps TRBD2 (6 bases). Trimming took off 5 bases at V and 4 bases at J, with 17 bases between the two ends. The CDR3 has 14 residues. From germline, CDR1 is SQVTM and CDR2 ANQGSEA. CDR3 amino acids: CSVMVSGSGETQYF. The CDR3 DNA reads TGCAGCGTTATGGTTAGCGGTTCGGGAGAGACCCAGTACTTC.

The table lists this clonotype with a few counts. CDR3: CASRTGGANYGYTF. In DNA, the CDR3 is TGTGCCAGCAGAACGGGGGGCGCGAACTATGGCTACACCTTC. The V gene is TRBV28, the J gene TRBJ1-2; tentatively, D is TRBD1 (6 bases). The CDR3 has 14 residues. Germline CDR1 is MDHEN and CDR2 is SYDVKM. The V and J ends lost 6 bases and 2 bases respectively, with 13 bases between them.

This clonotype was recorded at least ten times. The DNA for the CDR3 is TGTGCCAGCAGTTATGGGAGGAGCACTGAAGCTTTCTTT. Protein: CASSYGRSTEAFF. The chain links TRBV6-5 to TRBJ1-1; D is unresolved. There are 13 residues in the CDR3. The ends were cut back, 3 bases at V and 4 bases at J, with 9 bases in the middle. Germline V gene lookup returns CDR1 MNHEY and CDR2 SVGAGI.

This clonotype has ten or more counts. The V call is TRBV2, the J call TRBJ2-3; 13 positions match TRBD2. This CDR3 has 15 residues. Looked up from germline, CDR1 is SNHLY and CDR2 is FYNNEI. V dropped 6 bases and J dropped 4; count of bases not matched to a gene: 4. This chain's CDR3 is CASRGLAGRADTQYF. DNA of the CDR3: TGTGCCAGCAGGGGACTAGCGGGAAGAGCAGATACGCAGTATTTT.

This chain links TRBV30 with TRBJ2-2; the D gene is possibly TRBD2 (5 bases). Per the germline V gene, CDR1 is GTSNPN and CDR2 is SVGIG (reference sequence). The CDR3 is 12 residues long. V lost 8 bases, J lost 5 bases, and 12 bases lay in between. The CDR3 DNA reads TGTGCCCGAATGTCGGGGACCGGGGAGCTGTTTTTT. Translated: CARMSGTGELFF.

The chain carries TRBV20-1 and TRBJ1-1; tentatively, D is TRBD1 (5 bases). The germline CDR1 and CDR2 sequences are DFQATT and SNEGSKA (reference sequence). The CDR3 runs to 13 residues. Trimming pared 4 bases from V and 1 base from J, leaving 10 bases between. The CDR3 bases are TGCAGTGCTACCCCGACAGAGAACACTGAAGCTTTCTTT. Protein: CSATPTENTEAFF.

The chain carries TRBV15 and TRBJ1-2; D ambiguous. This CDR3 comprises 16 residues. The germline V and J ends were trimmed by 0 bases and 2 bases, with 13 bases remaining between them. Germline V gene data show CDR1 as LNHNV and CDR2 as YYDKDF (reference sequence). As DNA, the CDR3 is TGTGCCACCAGCAGAGATCCTGGTTTTCTGAACTATGGCTACACCTTC. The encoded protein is CATSRDPGFLNYGYTF.

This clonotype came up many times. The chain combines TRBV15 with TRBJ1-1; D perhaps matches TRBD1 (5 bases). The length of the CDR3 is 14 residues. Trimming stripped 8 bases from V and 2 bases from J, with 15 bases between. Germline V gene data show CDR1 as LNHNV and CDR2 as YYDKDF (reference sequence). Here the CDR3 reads CATASGGTNTEAFF. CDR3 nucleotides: TGTGCCACCGCTAGTGGGGGGACTAACACTGAAGCTTTCTTT.

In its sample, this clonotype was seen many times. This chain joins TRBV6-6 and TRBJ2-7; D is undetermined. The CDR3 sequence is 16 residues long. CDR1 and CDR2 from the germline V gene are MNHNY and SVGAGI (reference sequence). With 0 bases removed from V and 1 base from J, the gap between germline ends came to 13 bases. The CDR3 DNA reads TGTGCCAGCAGTTACTCGGTTCGTCTTAGGTCCTACGAGCAGTACTTC. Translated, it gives CASSYSVRLRSYEQYF.

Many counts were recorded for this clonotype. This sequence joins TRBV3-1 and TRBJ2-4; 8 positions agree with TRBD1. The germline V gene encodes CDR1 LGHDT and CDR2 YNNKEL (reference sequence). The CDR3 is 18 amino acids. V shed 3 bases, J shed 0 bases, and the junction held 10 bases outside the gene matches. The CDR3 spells CASSQGTGGVRAKNIQYF. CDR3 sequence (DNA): TGTGCCAGCAGCCAGGGGACAGGTGGGGTGAGAGCCAAAAACATTCAGTACTTC.

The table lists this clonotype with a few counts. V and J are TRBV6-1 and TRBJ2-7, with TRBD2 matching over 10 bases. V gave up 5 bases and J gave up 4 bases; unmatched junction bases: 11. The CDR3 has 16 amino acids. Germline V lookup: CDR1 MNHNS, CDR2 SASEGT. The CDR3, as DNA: TGTGCCAGCAGTATATCTAGCGGGAGTGTCTCATACGAGCAGTACTTC. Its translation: CASSISSGSVSYEQYF.

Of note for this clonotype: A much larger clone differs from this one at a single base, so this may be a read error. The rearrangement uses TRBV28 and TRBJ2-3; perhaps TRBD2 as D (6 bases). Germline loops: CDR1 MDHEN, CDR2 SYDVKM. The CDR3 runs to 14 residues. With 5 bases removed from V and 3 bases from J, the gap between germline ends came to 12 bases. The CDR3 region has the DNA TGTGCCAGCAGTGAACTAGCACTAACAGATACGCAGTATTTT. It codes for CASSELALTDTQYF. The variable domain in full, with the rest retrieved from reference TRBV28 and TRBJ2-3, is DVKVTQSSRYLVKRTGEKVFLECVQDMDHENMFWYRQDPGLGLRLIYFSYDVKMKEKGDIPEGYSVSREKKERFSLILESASTNQTSMYLCASSELALTDTQYFGPGTRLTVL.

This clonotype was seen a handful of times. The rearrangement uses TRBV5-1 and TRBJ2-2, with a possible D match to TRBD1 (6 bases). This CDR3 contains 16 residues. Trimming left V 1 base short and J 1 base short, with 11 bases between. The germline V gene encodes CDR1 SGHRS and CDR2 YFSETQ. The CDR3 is CASSLTDRLNTGELFF. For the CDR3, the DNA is TGCGCCAGCAGCTTGACCGACAGGCTGAACACCGGGGAGCTGTTTTTT.

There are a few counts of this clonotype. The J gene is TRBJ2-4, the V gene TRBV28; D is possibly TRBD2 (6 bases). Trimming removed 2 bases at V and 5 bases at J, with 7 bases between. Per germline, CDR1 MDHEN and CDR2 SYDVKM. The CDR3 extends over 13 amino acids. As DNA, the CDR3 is TGTGCCAGCAGTTTAGGGACTCAAAACATTCAGTACTTC. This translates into CASSLGTQNIQYF.

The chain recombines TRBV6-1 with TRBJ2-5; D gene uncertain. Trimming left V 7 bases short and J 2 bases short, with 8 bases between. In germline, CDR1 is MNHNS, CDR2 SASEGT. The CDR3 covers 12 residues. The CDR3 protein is CASTQFQETQYF. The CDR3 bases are TGTGCCAGCACACAATTTCAAGAGACCCAGTACTTC.

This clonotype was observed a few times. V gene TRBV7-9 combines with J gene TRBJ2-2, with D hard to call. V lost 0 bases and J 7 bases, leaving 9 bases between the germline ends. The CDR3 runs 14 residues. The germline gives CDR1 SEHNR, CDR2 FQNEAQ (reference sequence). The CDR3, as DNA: TGTGCCAGCAGCTTAGCTTCGAAGGTCGGGGAGCTGTTTTTT. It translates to CASSLASKVGELFF.